This TCR beta chain was sequenced for a study of a mutant IDH1 vaccine in newly diagnosed glioma. The overall study: Patients were pretreated with radiotherapy, temozolomide, or both, mostly both. V12 fell at week 35 and V13, the study end, at week 47.

The method was immunoSEQ multiplex PCR; TCRdb's version includes in-frame clones alone and lacks a portion of them. The data contain tens of thousands of clones, around nine tenths of them singletons. Time point of the sample: week 47, end of study. Every vaccination contained 300 ug of the mutant IDH1 20-mer peptide and was paired with topical imiquimod. V lost 5 bases to trimming and J lost 6 bases, with 11 bases between them. The CDR3 loop spans 13 amino acids. Germline loops: CDR1 SGHTA, CDR2 FQGNSA. As concerns this clone: Its antigen remains unknown.

The chain combines TRBV7-2 with TRBJ1-5; no clear D gene. This clonotype was sampled from a woman aged 30 to 39 with glioma. Specimen: PBMCs, collected from a glioma patient whose treatment included an IDH1 peptide vaccine. The CDR3 DNA reads TGTGCCAGCAGCCTTGATGGAGGTCAGCCCCAGCATTTT. Its protein is CASSLDGGQPQHF.